This is a list of T cell receptor beta chains from one sample in a study of control samples from healthy donors and cancer patients. Only in-frame clones appear in the TCRdb table, and some are missing; sequencing was by immunoSEQ multiplex PCR. The data show around 110,000 clones, more than 80% seen once. Sequencing used PBMCs. These receptors were taken from a woman between 50 and 59 years old with colorectal cancer. The CDR3 runs from the conserved cysteine through the conserved F or W. Fields, in order: CDR3 protein, CDR3 DNA, J gene, D gene, CDR3 length, V gene. The D gene is left open where the match is weak.

CDR3: CASSSYEKLFF
DNA: TGTGCCAGTAGTAGCTACGAAAAACTGTTTTTT
J: TRBJ1-4
D: -
length: 11
V: TRBV19

CDR3: CASSLDRVGTGELFF
DNA: TGCGCCAGCAGCTTGGACAGGGTGGGCACCGGGGAGCTGTTTTTT
J: TRBJ2-2
D: -
length: 15
V: TRBV5-1

CDR3: CASSEMAPGGTQYF
DNA: TGCGCCAGCAGTGAGATGGCCCCCGGGGGTACGCAGTATTTT
J: TRBJ2-3
D: -
length: 14
V: TRBV10-1

CDR3: CASSPSGTSGRYEQYF
DNA: TGTGCCAGCAGCCCATCCGGGACTAGCGGGAGGTACGAGCAGTACTTC
J: TRBJ2-7
D: TRBD2
length: 16
V: TRBV9

CDR3: CASRLRLAGGYGANVLTF
DNA: TGTGCCAGCAGACTAAGACTAGCGGGAGGGTATGGGGCCAACGTCCTGACTTTC
J: TRBJ2-6
D: TRBD2
length: 18
V: TRBV28

CDR3: CASSPQSGSSTDTQYF
DNA: TGTGCCAGCAGCCCCCAGTCAGGGAGTAGCACAGATACGCAGTATTTT
J: TRBJ2-3
D: -
length: 16
V: TRBV9

CDR3: CASSSPGRSSGNTIYF
DNA: TGTGCCAGCAGTTCCCCGGGACGAAGCTCTGGAAACACCATATATTTT
J: TRBJ1-3
D: -
length: 16
V: TRBV28

CDR3: CASSRTETIYGYTF
DNA: TGTGCCAGCTCCCGGACGGAGACTATCTATGGCTACACCTTC
J: TRBJ1-2
D: -
length: 14
V: TRBV7-2

CDR3: CASSGILGIGTDTQYF
DNA: TGTGCCAGCAGTGGAATCCTGGGGATTGGGACAGATACGCAGTATTTT
J: TRBJ2-3
D: -
length: 16
V: TRBV2

CDR3: CATLGGNVNTEAFF
DNA: TGTGCCACACTAGGAGGCAACGTTAACACTGAAGCTTTCTTT
J: TRBJ1-1
D: -
length: 14
V: TRBV10-3

CDR3: CASSRGGAREKLFF
DNA: TGTGCCAGCTCACGAGGGGGCGCGAGGGAAAAACTGTTTTTT
J: TRBJ1-4
D: TRBD1
length: 14
V: TRBV18

CDR3: CASSSIDSGGSETQYF
DNA: TGTGCCAGCAGCTCAATCGATAGCGGGGGCTCAGAGACCCAGTACTTC
J: TRBJ2-5
D: TRBD2
length: 16
V: TRBV11-2

CDR3: CASSLAGTAGANVLTF
DNA: TGTGCCAGCAGCTTAGCTGGTACTGCTGGGGCCAACGTCCTGACTTTC
J: TRBJ2-6
D: -
length: 16
V: TRBV11-2

CDR3: CASSSMKREGYTF
DNA: TGTGCCAGCAGCTCGATGAAAAGGGAGGGCTACACCTTC
J: TRBJ1-2
D: -
length: 13
V: TRBV6-5

CDR3: CASSIGNTPRETQYF
DNA: TGTGCCAGTAGTATAGGTAACACCCCACGGGAGACCCAGTACTTC
J: TRBJ2-5
D: -
length: 15
V: TRBV19

CDR3: CASRRGGTASGAQYF
DNA: TGTGCCAGCAGACGCGGAGGGACGGCGAGTGGGGCCCAGTACTTC
J: TRBJ2-5
D: -
length: 15
V: TRBV3-1/TRBV3-2

CDR3: CASSSGRGIASTDTQYF
DNA: TGTGCCAGCAGCTCCGGAAGGGGGATCGCTAGCACAGATACGCAGTATTTT
J: TRBJ2-3
D: -
length: 17
V: TRBV9